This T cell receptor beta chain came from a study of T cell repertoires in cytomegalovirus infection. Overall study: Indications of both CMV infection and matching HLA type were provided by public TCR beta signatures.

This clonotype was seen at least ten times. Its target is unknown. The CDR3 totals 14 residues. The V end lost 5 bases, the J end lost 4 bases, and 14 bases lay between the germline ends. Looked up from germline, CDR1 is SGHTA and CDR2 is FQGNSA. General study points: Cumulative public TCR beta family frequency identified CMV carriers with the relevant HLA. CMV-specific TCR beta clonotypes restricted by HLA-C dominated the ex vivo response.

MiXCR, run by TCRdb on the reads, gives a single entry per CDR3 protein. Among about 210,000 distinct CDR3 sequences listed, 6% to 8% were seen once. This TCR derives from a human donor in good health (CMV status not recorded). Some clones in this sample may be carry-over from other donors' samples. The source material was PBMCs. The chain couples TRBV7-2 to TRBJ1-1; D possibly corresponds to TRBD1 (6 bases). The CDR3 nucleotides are TGTGCCAGCAGCCCGAAAGGGGGTGTCACTGAAGCTTTCTTT. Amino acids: CASSPKGGVTEAFF.